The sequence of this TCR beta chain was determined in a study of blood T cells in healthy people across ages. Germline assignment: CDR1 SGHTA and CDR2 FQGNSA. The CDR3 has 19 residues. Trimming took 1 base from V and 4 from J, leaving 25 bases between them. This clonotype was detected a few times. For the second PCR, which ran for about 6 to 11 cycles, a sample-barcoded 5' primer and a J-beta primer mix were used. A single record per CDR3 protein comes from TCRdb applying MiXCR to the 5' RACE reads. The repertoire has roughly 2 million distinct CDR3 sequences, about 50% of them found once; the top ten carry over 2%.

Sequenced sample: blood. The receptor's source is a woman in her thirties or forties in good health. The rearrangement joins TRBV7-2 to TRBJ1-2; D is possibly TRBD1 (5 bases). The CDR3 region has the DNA TGTGCCAGCAGCTTAGGTCGGGGGTCAGGGAGAGGAAGGGTCTATGGCTACACCTTC. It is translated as CASSLGRGSGRGRVYGYTF. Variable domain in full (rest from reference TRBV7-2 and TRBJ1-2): GAGVSQSPSNKVTEKGKDVELRCDPISGHTALYWYRQSLGQGLEFLIYFQGNSAPDKSGLPSDRFSAERTGGSVSTLTIQRTQQEDSAVYLCASSLGRGSGRGRVYGYTFGSGTRLTVV.